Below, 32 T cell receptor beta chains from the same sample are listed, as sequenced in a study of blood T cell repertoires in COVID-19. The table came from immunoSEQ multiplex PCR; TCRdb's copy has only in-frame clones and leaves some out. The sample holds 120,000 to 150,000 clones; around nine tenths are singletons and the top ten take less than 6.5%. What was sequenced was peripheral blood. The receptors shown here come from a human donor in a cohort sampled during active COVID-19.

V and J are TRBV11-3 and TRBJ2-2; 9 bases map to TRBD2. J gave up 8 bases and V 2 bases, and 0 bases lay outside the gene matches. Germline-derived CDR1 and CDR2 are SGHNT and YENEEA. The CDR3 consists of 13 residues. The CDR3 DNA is TGTGCCAGCAGCTTACTAGCGGGAGGGGAGCTGTTTTTT. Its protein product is CASSLLAGGELFF.

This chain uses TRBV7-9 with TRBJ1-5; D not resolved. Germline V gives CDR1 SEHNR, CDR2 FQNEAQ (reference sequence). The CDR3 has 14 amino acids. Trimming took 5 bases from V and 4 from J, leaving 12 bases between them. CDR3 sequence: CASSRGQDNQPQHF. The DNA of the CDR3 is TGTGCCAGCAGCCGCGGCCAAGATAATCAGCCCCAGCATTTT.

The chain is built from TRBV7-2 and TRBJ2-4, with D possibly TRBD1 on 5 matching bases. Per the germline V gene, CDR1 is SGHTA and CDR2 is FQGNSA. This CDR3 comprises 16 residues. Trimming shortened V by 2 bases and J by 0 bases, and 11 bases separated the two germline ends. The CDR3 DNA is TGTGCCAGCAGCTTAAGGGGTGACCTAGCCAAAAACATTCAGTACTTC. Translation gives CASSLRGDLAKNIQYF.

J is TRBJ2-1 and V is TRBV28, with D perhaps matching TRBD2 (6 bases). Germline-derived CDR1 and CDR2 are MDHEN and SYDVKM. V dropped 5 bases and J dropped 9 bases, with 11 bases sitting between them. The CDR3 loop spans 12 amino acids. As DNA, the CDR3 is TGTGCCAGCAGTGCCCAGGGAGGTGAGCAGTTCTTC. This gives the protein CASSAQGGEQFF.

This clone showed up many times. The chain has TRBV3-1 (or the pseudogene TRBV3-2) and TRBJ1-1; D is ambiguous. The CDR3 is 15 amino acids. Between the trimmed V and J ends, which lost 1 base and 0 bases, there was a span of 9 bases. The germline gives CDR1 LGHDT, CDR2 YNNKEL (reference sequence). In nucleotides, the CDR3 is TGTGCCAGCAGCCAAGGTCAGGTATTGAACACTGAAGCTTTCTTT. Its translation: CASSQGQVLNTEAFF.

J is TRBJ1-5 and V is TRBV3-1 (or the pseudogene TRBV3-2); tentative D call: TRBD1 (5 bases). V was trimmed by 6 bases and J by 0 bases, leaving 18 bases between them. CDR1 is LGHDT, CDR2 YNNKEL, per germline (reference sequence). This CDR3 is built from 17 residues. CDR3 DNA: TGTGCCAGCAGTAATACTACAGGATTGTATAGCAATCAGCCCCAGCATTTT. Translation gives CASSNTTGLYSNQPQHF.

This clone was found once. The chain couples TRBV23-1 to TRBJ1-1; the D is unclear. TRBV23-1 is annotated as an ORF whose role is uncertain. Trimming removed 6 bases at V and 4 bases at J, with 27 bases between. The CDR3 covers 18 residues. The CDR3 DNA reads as TGCGCCAGCAGCCTCGGGTTGAAGGGCGGGAAGACGAGCACTGAAGCTTTCTTT. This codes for CASSLGLKGGKTSTEAFF.

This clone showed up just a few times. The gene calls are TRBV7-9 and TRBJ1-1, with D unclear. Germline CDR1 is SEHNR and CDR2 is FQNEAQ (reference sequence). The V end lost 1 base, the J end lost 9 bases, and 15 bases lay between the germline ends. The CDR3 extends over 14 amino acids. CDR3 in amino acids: CASSLGGPQRQAFF. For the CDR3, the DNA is TGTGCCAGCAGCTTAGGAGGGCCCCAAAGGCAAGCTTTCTTT.

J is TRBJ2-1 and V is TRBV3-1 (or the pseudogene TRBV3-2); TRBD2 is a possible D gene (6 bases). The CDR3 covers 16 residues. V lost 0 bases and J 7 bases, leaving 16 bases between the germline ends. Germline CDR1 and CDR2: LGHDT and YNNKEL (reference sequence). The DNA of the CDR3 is TGTGCCAGCAGCCAAGACTGGCGGGGCGCCCAAAATGAGCAGTTCTTC. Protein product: CASSQDWRGAQNEQFF.

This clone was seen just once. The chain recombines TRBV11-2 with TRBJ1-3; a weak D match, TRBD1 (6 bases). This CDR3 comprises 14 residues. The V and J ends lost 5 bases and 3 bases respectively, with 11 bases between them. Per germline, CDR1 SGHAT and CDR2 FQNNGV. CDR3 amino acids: CASSQQGVGNTIYF. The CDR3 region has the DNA TGTGCCAGCAGCCAACAGGGAGTTGGAAACACCATATATTTT. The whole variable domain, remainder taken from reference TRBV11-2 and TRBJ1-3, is EAGVAQSPRYKIIEKRQSVAFWCNPISGHATLYWYQQILGQGPKLLIQFQNNGVVDDSQLPKDRFSAERLKGVDSTLKIQPAKLEDSAVYLCASSQQGVGNTIYFGEGSWLTVV.

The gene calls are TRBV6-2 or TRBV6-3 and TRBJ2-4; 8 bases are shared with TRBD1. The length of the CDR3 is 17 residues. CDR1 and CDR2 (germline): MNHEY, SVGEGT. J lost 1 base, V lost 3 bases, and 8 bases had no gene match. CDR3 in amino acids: CASSYSWTGTAKNIQYF. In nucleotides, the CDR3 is TGTGCCAGCAGTTATAGTTGGACAGGGACGGCCAAAAACATTCAGTACTTC.

This CDR3 is CASSVGPGQGSYEQYF. CDR3 sequence (DNA): TGTGCCAGCAGTGTAGGGCCGGGACAGGGCTCCTACGAGCAGTACTTC. The gene calls are TRBV2 and TRBJ2-7; 9 bases fit TRBD1. V lost 4 bases and J lost 0; bases outside the gene matches: 7. The germline V gene has CDR1 SNHLY and CDR2 FYNNEI. This CDR3 spans 16 amino acids.

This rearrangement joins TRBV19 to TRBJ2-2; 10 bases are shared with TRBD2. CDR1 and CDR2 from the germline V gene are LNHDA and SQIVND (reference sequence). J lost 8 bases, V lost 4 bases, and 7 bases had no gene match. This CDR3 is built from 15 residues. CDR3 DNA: TGTGCCAGTAGTACACTAGCGGGAACGGCGGGGGAGCTGTTTTTT. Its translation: CASSTLAGTAGELFF. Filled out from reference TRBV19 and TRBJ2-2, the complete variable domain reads DGGITQSPKYLFRKEGQNVTLSCEQNLNHDAMYWYRQDPGQGLRLIYYSQIVNDFQKGDIAEGYSVSREKKESFPLTVTSAQKNPTAFYLCASSTLAGTAGELFFGEGSRLTVL.

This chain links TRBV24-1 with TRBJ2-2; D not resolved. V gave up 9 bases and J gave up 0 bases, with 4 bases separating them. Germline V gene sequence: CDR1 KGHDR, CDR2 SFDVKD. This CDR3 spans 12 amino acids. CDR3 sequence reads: CATGPNTGELFF. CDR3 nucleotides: TGTGCCACCGGGCCGAACACCGGGGAGCTGTTTTTT.

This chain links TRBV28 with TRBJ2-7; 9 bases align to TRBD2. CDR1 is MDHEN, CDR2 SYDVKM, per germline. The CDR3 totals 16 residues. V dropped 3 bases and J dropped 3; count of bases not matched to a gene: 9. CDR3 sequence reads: CASSFSGSGQNYEQYF. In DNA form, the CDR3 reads TGTGCCAGCAGTTTTAGCGGGAGTGGACAAAACTACGAGCAGTACTTC.

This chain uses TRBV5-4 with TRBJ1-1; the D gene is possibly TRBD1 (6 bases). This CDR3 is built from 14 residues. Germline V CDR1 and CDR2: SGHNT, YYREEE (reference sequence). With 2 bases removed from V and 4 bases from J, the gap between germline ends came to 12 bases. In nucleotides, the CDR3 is TGTGCCAGCAGCTTTACAGGGCTGAGCACTGAAGCTTTCTTT. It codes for CASSFTGLSTEAFF.

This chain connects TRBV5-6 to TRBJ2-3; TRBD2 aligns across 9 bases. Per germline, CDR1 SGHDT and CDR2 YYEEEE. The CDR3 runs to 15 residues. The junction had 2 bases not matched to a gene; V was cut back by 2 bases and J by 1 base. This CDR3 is CASSFRLAGTDTQYF. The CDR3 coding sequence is TGTGCCAGCAGCTTTCGACTAGCGGGCACAGATACGCAGTATTTT.

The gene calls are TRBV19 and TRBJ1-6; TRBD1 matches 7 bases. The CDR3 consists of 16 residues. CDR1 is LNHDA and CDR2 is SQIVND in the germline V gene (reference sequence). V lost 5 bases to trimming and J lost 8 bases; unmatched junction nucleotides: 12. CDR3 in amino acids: CASSASTGFPDSPLHF. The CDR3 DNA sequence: TGTGCCAGTAGTGCCTCGACAGGGTTTCCGGATTCACCCCTCCACTTT.

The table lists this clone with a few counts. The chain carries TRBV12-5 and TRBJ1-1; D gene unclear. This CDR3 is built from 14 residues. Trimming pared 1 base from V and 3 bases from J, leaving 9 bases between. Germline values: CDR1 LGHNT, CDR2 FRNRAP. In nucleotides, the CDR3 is TGTGCTAGTGGTTTGGATGGAGGGTACACTGAAGCTTTCTTT. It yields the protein CASGLDGGYTEAFF. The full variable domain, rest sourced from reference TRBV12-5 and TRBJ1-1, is DARVTQTPRHKVTEMGQEVTMRCQPILGHNTVFWYRQTMMQGLELLAYFRNRAPLDDSGMPKDRFSAEMPDATLATLKIQPSEPRDSAVYFCASGLDGGYTEAFFGQGTRLTVV.

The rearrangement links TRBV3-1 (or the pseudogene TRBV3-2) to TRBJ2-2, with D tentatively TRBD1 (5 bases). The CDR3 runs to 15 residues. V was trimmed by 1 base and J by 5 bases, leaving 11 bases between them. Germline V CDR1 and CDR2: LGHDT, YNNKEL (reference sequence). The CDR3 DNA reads TGTGCCAGCAGCCAAGGGTTAGGGGTAACCGGGGAGCTGTTTTTT. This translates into CASSQGLGVTGELFF.

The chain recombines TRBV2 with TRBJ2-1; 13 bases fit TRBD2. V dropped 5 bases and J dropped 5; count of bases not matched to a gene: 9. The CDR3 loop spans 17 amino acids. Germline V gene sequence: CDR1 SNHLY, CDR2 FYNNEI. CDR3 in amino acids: CASSPWGLAGHDNEQFF. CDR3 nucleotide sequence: TGTGCCAGCAGTCCCTGGGGACTAGCGGGGCACGACAATGAGCAGTTCTTC.

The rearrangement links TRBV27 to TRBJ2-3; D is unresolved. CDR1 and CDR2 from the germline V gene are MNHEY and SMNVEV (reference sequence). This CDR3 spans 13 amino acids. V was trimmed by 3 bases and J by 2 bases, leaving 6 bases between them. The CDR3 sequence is CASSLKPTDTQYF. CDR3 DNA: TGTGCCAGCAGTTTGAAGCCCACAGATACGCAGTATTTT.

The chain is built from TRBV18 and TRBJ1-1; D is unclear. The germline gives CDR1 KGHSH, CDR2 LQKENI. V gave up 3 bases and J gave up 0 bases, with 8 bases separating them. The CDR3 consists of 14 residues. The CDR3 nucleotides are TGTGCCAGCTCACCGCCGACTTTGAACACTGAAGCTTTCTTT. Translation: CASSPPTLNTEAFF. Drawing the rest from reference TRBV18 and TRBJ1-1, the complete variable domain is NAGVMQNPRHLVRRRGQEARLRCSPMKGHSHVYWYRQLPEEGLKFMVYLQKENIIDESGMPKERFSAEFPKEGPSILRIQQVVRGDSAAYFCASSPPTLNTEAFFGQGTRLTVV.

CDR3 protein: CASSWDSMNTEAFF. DNA for the CDR3: TGTGCCAGCAGTTGGGACAGCATGAACACTGAAGCTTTCTTT. The genes are TRBV6-5 and TRBJ1-1, with 7 bases fitting TRBD1. CDR3 size: 14 residues. The germline V gene has CDR1 MNHEY and CDR2 SVGAGI. The V gene end was trimmed by 4 bases and the J gene end by 0 bases; junction bases not matched to a gene: 2.

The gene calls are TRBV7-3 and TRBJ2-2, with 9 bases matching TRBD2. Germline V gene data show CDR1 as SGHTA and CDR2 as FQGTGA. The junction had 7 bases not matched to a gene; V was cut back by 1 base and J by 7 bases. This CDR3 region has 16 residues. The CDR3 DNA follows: TGTGCCAGCAGCTTAATAGCGGGAGACATTAGCGGGGAGCTGTTTTTT. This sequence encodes CASSLIAGDISGELFF.

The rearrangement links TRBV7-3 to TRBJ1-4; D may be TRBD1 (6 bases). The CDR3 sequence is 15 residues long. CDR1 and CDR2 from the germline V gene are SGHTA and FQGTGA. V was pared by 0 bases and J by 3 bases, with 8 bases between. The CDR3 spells CASSLTGHPNEKLFF. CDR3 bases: TGTGCCAGCAGCTTAACGGGACATCCTAATGAAAAACTGTTTTTT.

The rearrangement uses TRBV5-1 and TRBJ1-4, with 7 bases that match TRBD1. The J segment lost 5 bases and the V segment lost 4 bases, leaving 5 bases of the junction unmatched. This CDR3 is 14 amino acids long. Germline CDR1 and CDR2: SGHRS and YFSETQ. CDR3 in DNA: TGCGCCAGCAGCCCTACAGGGGCCAATGAAAAACTGTTTTTT. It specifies CASSPTGANEKLFF. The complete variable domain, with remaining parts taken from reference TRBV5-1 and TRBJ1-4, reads KAGVTQTPRYLIKTRGQQVTLSCSPISGHRSVSWYQQTPGQGLQFLFEYFSETQRNKGNFPGRFSGRQFSNSRSEMNVSTLELGDSALYLCASSPTGANEKLFFGSGTQLSVL.

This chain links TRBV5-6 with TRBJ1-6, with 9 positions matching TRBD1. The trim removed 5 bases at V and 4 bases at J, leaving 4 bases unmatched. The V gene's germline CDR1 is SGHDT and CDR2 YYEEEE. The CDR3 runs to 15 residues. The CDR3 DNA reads TGTGCCAGCAGTGGACAGGGGAAATATAATTCACCCCTCCACTTT. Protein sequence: CASSGQGKYNSPLHF.

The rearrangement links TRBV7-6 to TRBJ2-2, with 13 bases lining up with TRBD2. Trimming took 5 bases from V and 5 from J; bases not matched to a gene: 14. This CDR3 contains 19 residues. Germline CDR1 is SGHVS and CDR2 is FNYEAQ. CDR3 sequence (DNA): TGTGCCAGCAGCCCACAAGTTTCGACTAGCGGGAGGAGGACCGGGGAGCTGTTTTTT. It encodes CASSPQVSTSGRRTGELFF.

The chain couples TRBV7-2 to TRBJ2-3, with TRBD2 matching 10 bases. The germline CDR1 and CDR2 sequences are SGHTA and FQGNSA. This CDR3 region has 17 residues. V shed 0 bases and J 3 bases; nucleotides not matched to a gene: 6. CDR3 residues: CASSLAALAGGTDTQYF. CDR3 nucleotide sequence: TGTGCCAGCAGCTTAGCGGCCTTAGCGGGGGGAACAGATACGCAGTATTTT. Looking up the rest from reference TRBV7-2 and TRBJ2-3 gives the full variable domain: GAGVSQSPSNKVTEKGKDVELRCDPISGHTALYWYRQSLGQGLEFLIYFQGNSAPDKSGLPSDRFSAERTGGSVSTLTIQRTQQEDSAVYLCASSLAALAGGTDTQYFGPGTRLTVL.

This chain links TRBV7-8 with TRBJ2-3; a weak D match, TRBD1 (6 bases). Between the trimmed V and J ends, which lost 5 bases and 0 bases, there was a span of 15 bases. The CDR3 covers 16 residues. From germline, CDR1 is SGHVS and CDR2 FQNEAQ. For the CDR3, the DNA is TGTGCCAGCAGCCCCTTCTCAGGGGCCAGCACAGATACGCAGTATTTT. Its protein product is CASSPFSGASTDTQYF.

For the CDR3, the DNA is TGTGCCAGCAGCCCCCAGGGACTACCGAGCTCCTACAATGAGCAGTTCTTC. Protein product: CASSPQGLPSSYNEQFF. The rearrangement links TRBV9 to TRBJ2-1, with 7 nucleotides matching TRBD2. The V gene's germline CDR1 is SGDLS and CDR2 YYNGEE. After removal of 4 bases from V and 0 bases from J, the junction contained 10 bases not matched to a gene. This CDR3 is built from 17 residues.